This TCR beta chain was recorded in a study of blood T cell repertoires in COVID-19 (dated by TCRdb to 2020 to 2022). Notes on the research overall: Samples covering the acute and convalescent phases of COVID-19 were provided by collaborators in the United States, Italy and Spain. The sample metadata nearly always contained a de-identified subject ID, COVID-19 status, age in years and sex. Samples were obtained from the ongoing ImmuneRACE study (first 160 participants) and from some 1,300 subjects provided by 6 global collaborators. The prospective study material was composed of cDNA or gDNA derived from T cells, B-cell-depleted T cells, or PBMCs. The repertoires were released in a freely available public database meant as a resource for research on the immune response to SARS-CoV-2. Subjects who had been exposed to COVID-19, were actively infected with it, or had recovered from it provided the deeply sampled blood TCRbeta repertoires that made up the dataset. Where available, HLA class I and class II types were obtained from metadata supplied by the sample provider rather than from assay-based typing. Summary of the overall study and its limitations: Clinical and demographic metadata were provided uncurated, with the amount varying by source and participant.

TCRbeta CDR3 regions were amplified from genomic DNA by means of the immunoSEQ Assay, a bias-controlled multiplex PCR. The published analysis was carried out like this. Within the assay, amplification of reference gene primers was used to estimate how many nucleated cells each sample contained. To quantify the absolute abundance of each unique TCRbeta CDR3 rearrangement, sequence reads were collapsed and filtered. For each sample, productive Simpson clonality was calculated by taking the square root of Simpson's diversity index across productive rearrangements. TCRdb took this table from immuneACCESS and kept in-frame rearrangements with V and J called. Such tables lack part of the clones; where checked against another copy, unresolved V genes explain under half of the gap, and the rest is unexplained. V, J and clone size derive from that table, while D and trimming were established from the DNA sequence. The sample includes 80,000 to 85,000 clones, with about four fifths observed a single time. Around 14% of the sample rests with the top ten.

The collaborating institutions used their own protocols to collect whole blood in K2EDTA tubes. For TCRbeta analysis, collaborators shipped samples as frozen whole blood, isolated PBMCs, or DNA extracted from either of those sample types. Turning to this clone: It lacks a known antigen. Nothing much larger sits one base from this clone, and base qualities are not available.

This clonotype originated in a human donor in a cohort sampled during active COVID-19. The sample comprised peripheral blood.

DNA sequence: TGTGCCAGCTCACCACCTCTAGCGGGGGGTGGTGGTGAGCAGTTCTTC. This gives the protein CASSPPLAGGGGEQFF. The chain uses TRBV18 and TRBJ2-1, with TRBD2 matching 11 junction bases. The germline V end is reduced by 0 bases and the J end by 9 bases; junction bases left unmatched: 7. The germline V gene gives CDR1 as KGHSH and CDR2 as LQKENI. From the cysteine up to the phenylalanine, the CDR3 has a length of 16 residues. The DNA shown is the 48-base CDR3, in frame from base 1.